The 4 T cell receptor beta chains given below trace back to one sample, sequenced in a study of circulating CD8 cells and anti-PD-1 response in melanoma. Using around 14 ng of total RNA, TCR libraries were made with the QIAseq Immune Repertoire TCR panel. TCRdb independently ran MiXCR on the reads; one entry per CDR3 protein. The top ten hold 34% of the sample, which has 200 to 250 distinct CDR3 sequences, around 21% seen once. Four subsets defined by PD-1 and/or TIGIT were sorted from live CD3+CD8+TCRalphabeta+ cells. The input for sequencing was CD8+ T cells from PBMCs, taken at baseline or after one month of anti-PD-1 therapy (not recorded which). All receptors come from a human donor with melanoma.

Sample share makes this clonotype large. This may come from a read error, since a much larger clone is one base off. The chain employs TRBV11-2 and TRBJ2-7, with TRBD1 identical over 8 bases. V gave up 6 bases and J gave up 2 bases; unmatched junction bases: 12. There are 16 residues in the CDR3. In germline, CDR1 is SGHAT, CDR2 FQNNGV. Here the CDR3 reads CASRGRQGIFAYEQYF. In nucleotides, the CDR3 is TGTGCCAGCAGGGGAAGACAGGGGATTTTCGCCTACGAGCAGTACTTC.

This clonotype rates as medium-sized. V and J are TRBV30 and TRBJ1-1; D ambiguous. V was shortened by 1 base and J by 7 bases, with 13 bases between the two germline ends. The CDR3 spans 13 residues. The germline CDR1 and CDR2 sequences are GTSNPN and SVGIG (reference sequence). The CDR3 region has the DNA TGTGCCTGGAGTGGGGCAGTCCTACTTGAAGCTTTCTTT. This translates into CAWSGAVLLEAFF.

By sample share, this clonotype is large. The V and J genes are TRBV24-1 and TRBJ2-1; 11 nucleotides align to TRBD2. Germline-derived CDR1 and CDR2 are KGHDR and SFDVKD. The CDR3 is 18 residues long. Trimming at V came to 0 bases and at J to 9 bases, leaving 12 bases not matched to a gene. As DNA, the CDR3 is TGTGCCACCAGTGATTTGGGAACCTTAGCGGGGGGGCCGCGTGAGCAGTTCTTC. Residues: CATSDLGTLAGGPREQFF.

This clonotype is termed large. This chain connects TRBV7-8 to TRBJ2-7; 8 positions agree with TRBD2. The germline V gene has CDR1 SGHVS and CDR2 FQNEAQ. The ends lost 4 bases at V and 2 bases at J; junction bases unmatched: 1. The CDR3 runs 13 residues. The CDR3 nucleotides read TGTGCCAGCAGCTCGGGAGGGACCTACGAGCAGTACTTC. Amino acid sequence: CASSSGGTYEQYF.